The T cell receptor (beta chain) described here comes from a study of PD-1 blockade in classical Hodgkin lymphoma. Regarding the study as a whole: For complete responders, baseline diversity was comparable to that of newly diagnosed patients.

Clones were sequenced by immunoSEQ multiplex PCR, and TCRdb holds only the in-frame ones, with some missing. The data contain around 100,000 clones, less than 95% of them seen just once; the ten biggest clones take up around 3%. Time point here: cycle 4 day 1 (C4D1), after five to seven weeks of nivolumab. After autologous stem cell transplantation all patients relapsed, and prior brentuximab vedotin exposure differed between cohorts. Concerning this clone: Its antigen is still unknown.

The receptor comes from a human donor with classical Hodgkin lymphoma. This material consisted of peripheral blood mononuclear cells (PBMCs), taken before the fourth cycle of nivolumab.

CDR3 in amino acids: CASSIGQGMKLFF. CDR3 in DNA: TGTGCCAGCAGCATAGGACAGGGGATGAAACTGTTTTTT. This sequence joins TRBV5-6 and TRBJ1-4; 9 bases match TRBD1. The germline CDR1 and CDR2 sequences are SGHDT and YYEEEE. With V trimmed by 4 bases and J by 11 bases, 6 bases remained unmatched. The CDR3 contains 13 residues. The entire variable domain, with the rest obtained from reference TRBV5-6 and TRBJ1-4, is as follows: DAGVTQSPTHLIKTRGQQVTLRCSPKSGHDTVSWYQQALGQGPQFIFQYYEEEERQRGNFPDRFSGHQFPNYSSELNVNALLLGDSALYLCASSIGQGMKLFFGSGTQLSVL.